This TCR beta chain was observed in a study of CD8 T cells in ankylosing spondylitis (dated 2017 in TCRdb). A note on the overall study: The study set out to find disease-linked TCR variants by profiling T cell receptor beta repertoires in ankylosing spondylitis patients and healthy donors. Peripheral blood samples were taken, and synovial fluid was additionally collected from ankylosing spondylitis patients. The full study cohort was made up of 25 ankylosing spondylitis patients and around 100 healthy donors.

Sequencing was carried out with an Illumina HiSeq 2500. Quantitative 5'-RACE with molecular barcodes was the method used to prepare the TCR beta libraries. The paper's processing steps were these. A new computational method based on a probabilistic model of VDJ rearrangement was used to identify disease-linked TCR variants. TCRdb reprocessing: public reads trimmed at Q25 with fastp, clones called with MiXCR, in-frame beta chains kept. When rows share a CDR3 protein, they turn into one entry using the most common DNA and genes. These V and J calls are TCRdb output, not the study's own analysis. The sample has 100,000 or so distinct CDR3 sequences on record, approximately 8.9% of them singletons. 30% of the sample comes from the top ten. The CDR1 and CDR2 encoded by the germline V gene are SGHAT and FQNNGV. The junction carries 10 bases between V and J, which are trimmed by 1 base and 1 base respectively. The CDR3 numbers 16 residues from cysteine through phenylalanine. This entry keeps only the CDR3 DNA: 48 bases, framed from base 1.

What the authors observed across the whole study: Some motif variants had previously been reported in the synovial fluid and blood of reactive arthritis patients, which suggests shared mechanisms of disease initiation. The disease-linked clones were reported to be significantly enriched in matched synovial fluid samples from ankylosing spondylitis patients. In peripheral blood, the disease-linked clones were found at relatively low frequencies and had a CD8+ phenotype. A TCR beta motif made up of under ten highly homologous amino acid variants appeared to be characteristic of blood from ankylosing spondylitis patients.

As for this clonotype: It has no known antigen specificity. No base qualities exist here, and no much larger clone lies one base off it.

Sequences were obtained from blood, either unsorted or a sorted T cell fraction (not recorded which). This TCR was recovered from a male donor with ankylosing spondylitis. The chain was built from TRBV11-2 and TRBJ2-2, with TRBD1 perhaps the D gene, on 5 matching bases. CDR3 protein: CASSLGYRLNTGELFF. At the DNA level, the sequence is TGTGCCAGCAGCTTAGGTTACAGGTTGAACACCGGGGAGCTGTTTTTT.